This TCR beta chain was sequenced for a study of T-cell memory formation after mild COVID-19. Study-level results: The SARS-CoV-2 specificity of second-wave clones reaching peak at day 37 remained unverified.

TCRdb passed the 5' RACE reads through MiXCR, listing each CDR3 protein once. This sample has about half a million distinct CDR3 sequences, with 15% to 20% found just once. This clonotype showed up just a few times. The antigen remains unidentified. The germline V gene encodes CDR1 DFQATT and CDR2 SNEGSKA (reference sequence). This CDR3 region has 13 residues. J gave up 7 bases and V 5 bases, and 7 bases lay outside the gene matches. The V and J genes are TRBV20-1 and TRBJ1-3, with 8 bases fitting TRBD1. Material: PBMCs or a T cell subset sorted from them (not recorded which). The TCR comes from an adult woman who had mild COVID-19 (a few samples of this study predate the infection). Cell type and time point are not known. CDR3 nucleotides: TGCAGTGCTGCGAAGACAGGGGAGAACACCATATATTTT. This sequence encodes CSAAKTGENTIYF.